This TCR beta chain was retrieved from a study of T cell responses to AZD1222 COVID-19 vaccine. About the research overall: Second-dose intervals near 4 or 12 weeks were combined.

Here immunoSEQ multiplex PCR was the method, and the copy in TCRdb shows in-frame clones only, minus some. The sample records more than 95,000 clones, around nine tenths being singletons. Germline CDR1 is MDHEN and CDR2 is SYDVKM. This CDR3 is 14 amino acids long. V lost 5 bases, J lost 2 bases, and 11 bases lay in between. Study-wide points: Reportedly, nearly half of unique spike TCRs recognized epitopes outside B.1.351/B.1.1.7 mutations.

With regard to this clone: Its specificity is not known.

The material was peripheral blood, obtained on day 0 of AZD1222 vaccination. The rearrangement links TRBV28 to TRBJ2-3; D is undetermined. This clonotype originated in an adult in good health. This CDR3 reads CASSVPGLTDTQYF. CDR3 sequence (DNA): TGTGCCAGCAGTGTCCCCGGTCTCACAGATACGCAGTATTTT.